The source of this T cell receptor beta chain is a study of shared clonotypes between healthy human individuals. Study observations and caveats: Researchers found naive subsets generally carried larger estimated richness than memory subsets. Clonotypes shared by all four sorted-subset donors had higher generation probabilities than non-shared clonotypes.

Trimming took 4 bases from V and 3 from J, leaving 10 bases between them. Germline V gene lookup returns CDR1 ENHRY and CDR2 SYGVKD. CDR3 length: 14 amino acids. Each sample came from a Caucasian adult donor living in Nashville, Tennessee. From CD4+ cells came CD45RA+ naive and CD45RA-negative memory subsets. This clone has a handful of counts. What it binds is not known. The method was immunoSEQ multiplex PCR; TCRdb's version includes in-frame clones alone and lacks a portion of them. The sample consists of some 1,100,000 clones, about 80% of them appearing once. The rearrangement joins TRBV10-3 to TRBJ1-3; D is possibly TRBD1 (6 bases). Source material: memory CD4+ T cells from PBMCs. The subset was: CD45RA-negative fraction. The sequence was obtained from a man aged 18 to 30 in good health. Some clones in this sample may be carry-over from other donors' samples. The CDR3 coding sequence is TGTGCCATCAGTGTACAGGGATATGGAAACACCATATATTTT. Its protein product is CAISVQGYGNTIYF.